In this sample, the clone carrying this T cell receptor beta chain turned up a few times. Its specificity is not known. These data are taken from a study of cytomegalovirus exposure and HLA in healthy donors. About the study: There were 350 to 400 genotyped donors. Of these, roughly 82% fell in the genetic ancestry cluster associated with self-reported Caucasian donors.

This CDR3 contains 16 residues. Trimming took 3 bases from V and 5 from J, leaving 19 bases between them. The germline V gene encodes CDR1 MDHEN and CDR2 SYDVKM. Overall study findings and caveats: Previous analysis showed most TCR beta V segments were productive about 87% or about 30% of the time. It has been reported that TCR beta sequences accurately predicted the HLA-A and HLA-B alleles of most subjects.

Donors consisted of healthy bone marrow donors. PCR primers comprised 60 Vbeta and 13 Jbeta primers. The table came from immunoSEQ multiplex PCR; TCRdb's copy has only in-frame clones and leaves some out. The sample carries roughly 130,000 clones, 79% recorded once. This TCR was recovered from a man younger than 35 in good health and CMV-seronegative. This sequence joins TRBV28 and TRBJ1-2; a possible D gene is TRBD1 (6 bases). The sequenced sample consisted of PBMCs. CDR3: CASSFADYRAAYGYTF. In DNA, the CDR3 is TGTGCCAGCAGTTTTGCGGATTACAGGGCGGCGTATGGCTACACCTTC.